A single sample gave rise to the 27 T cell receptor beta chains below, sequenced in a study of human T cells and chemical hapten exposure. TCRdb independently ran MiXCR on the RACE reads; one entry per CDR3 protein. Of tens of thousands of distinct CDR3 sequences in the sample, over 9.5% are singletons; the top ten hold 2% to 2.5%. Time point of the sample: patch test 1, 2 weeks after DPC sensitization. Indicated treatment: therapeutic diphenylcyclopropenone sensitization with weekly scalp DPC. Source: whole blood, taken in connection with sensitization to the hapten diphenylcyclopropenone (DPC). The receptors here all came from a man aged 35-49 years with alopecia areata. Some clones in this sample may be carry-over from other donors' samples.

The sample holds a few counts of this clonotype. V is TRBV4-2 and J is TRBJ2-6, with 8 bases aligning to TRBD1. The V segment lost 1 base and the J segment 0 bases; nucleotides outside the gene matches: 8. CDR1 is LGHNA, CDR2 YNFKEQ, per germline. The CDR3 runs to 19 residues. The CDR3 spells CASSQAPGQELSGANVLTF. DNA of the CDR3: TGTGCCAGCAGCCAAGCTCCGGGACAGGAACTCTCTGGGGCCAACGTCCTGACTTTC.

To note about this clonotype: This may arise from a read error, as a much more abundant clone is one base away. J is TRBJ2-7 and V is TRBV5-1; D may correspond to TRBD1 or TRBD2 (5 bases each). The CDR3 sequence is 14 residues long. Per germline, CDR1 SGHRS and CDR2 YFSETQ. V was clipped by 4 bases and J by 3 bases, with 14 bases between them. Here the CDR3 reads CASSGRKGNYEQYF. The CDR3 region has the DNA TGCGCCAGCAGCGGGAGAAAGGGGAACTACGAGCAGTACTTC.

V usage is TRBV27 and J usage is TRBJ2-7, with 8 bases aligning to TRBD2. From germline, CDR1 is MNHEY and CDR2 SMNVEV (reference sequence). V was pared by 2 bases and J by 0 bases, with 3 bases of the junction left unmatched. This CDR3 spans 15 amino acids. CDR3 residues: CASSLAGGVSYEQYF. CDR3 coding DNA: TGTGCCAGCAGTTTAGCGGGAGGCGTCTCCTACGAGCAGTACTTC.

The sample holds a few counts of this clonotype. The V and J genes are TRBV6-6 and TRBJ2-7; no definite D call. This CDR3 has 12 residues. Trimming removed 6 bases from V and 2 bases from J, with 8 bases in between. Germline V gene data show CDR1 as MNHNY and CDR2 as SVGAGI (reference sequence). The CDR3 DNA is TGTGCCAGCAGCTCAGGCCCCTACGAGCAGTACGTC. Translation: CASSSGPYEQYV.

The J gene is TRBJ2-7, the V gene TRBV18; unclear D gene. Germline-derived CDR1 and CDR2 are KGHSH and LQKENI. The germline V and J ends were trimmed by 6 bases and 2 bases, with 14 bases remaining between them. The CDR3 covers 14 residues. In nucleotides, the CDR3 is TGTGCCAGCTCTCCTAAGGAAAACGCCTACGAGCAGTACTTC. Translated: CASSPKENAYEQYF.

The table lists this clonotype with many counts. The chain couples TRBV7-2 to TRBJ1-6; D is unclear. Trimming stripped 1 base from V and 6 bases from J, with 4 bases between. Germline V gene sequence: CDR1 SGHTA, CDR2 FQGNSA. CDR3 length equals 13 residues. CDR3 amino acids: CASSLVINSPLHF. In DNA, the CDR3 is TGTGCCAGCAGCTTAGTTATTAATTCACCCCTCCACTTT.

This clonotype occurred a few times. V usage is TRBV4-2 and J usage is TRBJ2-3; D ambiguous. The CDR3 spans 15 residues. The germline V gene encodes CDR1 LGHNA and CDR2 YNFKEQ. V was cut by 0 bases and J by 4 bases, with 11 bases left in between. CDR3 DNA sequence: TGTGCCAGCAGCCAAGAGCCGGCACGAGCAGATACGCAGTATTTT. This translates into CASSQEPARADTQYF.

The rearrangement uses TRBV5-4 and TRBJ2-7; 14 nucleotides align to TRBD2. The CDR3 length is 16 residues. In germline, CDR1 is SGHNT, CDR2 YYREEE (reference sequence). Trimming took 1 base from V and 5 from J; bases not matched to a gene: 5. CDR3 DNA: TGTGCCAGCAGCTTGACGGGACTAGCGGGAGACCACGAGCAGTACGTC. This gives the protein CASSLTGLAGDHEQYV.

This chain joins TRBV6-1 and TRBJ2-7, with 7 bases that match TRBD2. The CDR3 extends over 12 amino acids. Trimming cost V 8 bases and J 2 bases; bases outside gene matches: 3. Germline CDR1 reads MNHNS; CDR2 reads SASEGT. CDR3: CASGGSAYEQYF. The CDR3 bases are TGTGCCAGCGGCGGGAGCGCCTACGAGCAGTACTTC.

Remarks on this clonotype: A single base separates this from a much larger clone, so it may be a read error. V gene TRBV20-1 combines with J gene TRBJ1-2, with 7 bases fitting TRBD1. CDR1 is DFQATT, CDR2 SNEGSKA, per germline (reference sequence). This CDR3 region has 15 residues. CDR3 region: CRASLTGPYNYGYTF. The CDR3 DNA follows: TGCAGAGCTAGTCTGACAGGGCCTTATAACTATGGCTACACCTTC.

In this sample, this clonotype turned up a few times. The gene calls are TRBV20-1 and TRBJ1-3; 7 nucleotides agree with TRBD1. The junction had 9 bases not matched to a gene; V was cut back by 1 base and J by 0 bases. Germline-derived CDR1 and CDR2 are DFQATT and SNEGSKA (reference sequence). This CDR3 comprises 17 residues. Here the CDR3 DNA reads TGCAGTGCTAGAGTCCCCCGAGACAGGGACTCTGGAAACACCATATATTTT. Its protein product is CSARVPRDRDSGNTIYF.

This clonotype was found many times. The CDR3 protein is CASSSPGANTEAFF. The CDR3 DNA follows: TGTGCCAGCAGTTCCCCGGGAGCGAACACTGAAGCTTTCTTT. The chain combines TRBV6-5 with TRBJ1-1; D uncertain. The CDR3 is 14 residues long. Trimming shortened V by 4 bases and J by 1 base, and 10 bases separated the two germline ends. Germline CDR1 reads MNHEY; CDR2 reads SVGAGI.

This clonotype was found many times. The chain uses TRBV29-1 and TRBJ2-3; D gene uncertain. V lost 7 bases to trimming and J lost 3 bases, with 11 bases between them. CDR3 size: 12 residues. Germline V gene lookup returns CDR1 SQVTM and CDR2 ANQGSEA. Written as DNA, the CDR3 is TGCAGCGCGAGACGAGAGACAGATACGCAGTATTTT. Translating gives CSARRETDTQYF.

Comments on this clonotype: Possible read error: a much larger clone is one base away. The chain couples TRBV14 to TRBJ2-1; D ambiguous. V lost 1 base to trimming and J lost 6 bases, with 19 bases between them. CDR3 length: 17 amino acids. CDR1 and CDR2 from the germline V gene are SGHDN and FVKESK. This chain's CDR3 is CASSQGLASDYGNEQFF. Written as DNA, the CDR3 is TGTGCCAGCAGCCAAGGTCTGGCTAGTGATTACGGCAATGAGCAGTTCTTC.

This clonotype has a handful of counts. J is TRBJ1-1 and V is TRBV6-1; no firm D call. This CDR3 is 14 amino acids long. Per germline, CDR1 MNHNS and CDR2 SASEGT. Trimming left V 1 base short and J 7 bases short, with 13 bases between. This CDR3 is CASSEGSRAVEAFF. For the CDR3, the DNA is TGTGCCAGCAGTGAAGGGAGTAGGGCAGTTGAAGCTTTCTTT.

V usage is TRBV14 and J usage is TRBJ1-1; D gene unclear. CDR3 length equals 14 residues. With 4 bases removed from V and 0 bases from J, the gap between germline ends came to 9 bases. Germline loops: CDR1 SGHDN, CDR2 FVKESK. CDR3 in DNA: TGTGCCAGCAGCCCCAGGTCAATGAACACTGAAGCTTTCTTT. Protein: CASSPRSMNTEAFF. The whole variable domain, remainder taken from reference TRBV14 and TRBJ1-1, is EAGVTQFPSHSVIEKGQTVTLRCDPISGHDNLYWYRRVMGKEIKFLLHFVKESKQDESGMPNNRFLAERTGGTYSTLKVQPAELEDSGVYFCASSPRSMNTEAFFGQGTRLTVV.

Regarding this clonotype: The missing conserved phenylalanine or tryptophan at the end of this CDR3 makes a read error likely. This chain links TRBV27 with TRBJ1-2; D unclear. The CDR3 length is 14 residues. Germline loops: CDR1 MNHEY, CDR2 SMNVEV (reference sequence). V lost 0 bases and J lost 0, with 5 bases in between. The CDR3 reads CASSLSRSNYGYTS. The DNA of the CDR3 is TGTGCCAGCAGTTTATCCAGATCTAACTATGGCTACACCTCC.

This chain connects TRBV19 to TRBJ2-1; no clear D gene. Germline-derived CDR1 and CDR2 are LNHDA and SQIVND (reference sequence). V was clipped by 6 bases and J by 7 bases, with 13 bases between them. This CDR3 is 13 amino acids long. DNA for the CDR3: TGTGCCAGTAGCCGGTCCCGAGGTAATGAGCAGTTCTTC. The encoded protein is CASSRSRGNEQFF.

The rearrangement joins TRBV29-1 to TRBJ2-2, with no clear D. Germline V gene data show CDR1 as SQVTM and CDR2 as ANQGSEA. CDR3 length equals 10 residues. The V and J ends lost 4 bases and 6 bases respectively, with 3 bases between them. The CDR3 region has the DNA TGCAGCGTTGGGTCCGGGGAGCTGTTTTTT. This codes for CSVGSGELFF.

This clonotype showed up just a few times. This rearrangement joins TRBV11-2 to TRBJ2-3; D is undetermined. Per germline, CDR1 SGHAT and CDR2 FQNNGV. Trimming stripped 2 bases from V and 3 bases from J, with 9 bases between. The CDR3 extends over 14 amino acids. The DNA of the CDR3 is TGTGCCAGCAGCTTACTCACGGTGACAGATACGCAGTATTTT. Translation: CASSLLTVTDTQYF.

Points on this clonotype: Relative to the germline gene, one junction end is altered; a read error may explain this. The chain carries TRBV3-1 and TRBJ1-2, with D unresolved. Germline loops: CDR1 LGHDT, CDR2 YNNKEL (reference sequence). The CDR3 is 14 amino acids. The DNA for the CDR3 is TGTGCCAGCAGCCAAGGTCAGATTAACTATGGCTACAACTTC. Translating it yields CASSQGQINYGYNF.

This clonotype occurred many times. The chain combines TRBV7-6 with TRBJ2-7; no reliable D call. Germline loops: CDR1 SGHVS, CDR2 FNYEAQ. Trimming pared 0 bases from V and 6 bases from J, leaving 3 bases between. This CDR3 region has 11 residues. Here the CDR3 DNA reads TGTGCCAGCAGCTTAGCTTGCGAGCAGTACGTC. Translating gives CASSLACEQYV.

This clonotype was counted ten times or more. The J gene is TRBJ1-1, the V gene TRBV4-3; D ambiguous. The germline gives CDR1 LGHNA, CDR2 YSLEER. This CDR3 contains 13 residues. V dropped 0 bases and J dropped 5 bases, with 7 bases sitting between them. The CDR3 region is CASSQDQGTEAFF. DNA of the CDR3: TGCGCCAGCAGCCAAGATCAAGGGACTGAAGCTTTCTTT.

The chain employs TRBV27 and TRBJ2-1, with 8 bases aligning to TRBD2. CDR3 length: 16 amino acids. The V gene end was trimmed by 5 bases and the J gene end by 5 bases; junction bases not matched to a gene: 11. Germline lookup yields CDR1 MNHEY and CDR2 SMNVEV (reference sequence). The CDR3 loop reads CASSLRRSGGNNEQFF. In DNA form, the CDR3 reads TGTGCCAGCAGTCTAAGACGCAGCGGGGGAAACAATGAGCAGTTCTTC.

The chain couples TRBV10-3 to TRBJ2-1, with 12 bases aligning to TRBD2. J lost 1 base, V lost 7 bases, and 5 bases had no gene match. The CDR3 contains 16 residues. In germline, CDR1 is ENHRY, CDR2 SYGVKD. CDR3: CAIKASGRVSYNEQFF. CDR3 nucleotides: TGTGCCATCAAGGCTAGCGGGAGGGTATCCTACAATGAGCAGTTCTTC.

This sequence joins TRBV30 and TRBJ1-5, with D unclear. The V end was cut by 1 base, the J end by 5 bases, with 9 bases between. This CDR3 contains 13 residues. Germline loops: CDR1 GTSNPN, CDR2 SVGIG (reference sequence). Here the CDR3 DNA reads TGTGCCTGGAGTGGAAGCTCGGATCAGCCCCAGCATTTT. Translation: CAWSGSSDQPQHF.

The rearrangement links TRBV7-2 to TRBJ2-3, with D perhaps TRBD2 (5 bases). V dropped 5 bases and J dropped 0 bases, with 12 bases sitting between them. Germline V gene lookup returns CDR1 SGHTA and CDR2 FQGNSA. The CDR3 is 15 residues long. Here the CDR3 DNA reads TGTGCCAGCAGCACCGAGGGAGCTAGCACAGATACGCAGTATTTT. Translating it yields CASSTEGASTDTQYF.